This TCR beta chain was retrieved from a study of blood T cells in healthy people across ages. Primers used in a second PCR of roughly 6 to 11 cycles were a sample-barcoded 5' primer and a J-beta primer mix. TCRdb processed the 5' RACE reads anew with MiXCR; each CDR3 protein has one entry. The sample lists 630,000 or so distinct CDR3 sequences, around 32% occurring once. The sequenced sample was blood. The source of this sequence is a woman older than 75 in good health.

The CDR3 sequence: CASSPRQGASPLHF. The DNA for the CDR3 is TGTGCCAGCAGCCCTAGACAGGGGGCTTCACCCCTCCACTTT. The chain carries TRBV3-1 and TRBJ1-6; 10 bases are shared with TRBD1. This CDR3 contains 14 residues. V lost 4 bases, J lost 9 bases, and 3 bases stayed unmatched. Germline V CDR1 and CDR2: LGHDT, YNNKEL (reference sequence).